This entry describes one TCR beta chain. No antigen is known for it. The data stem from a study of beta chain features in type 1 diabetes. CD45RO/CCR7/CD25/CD127/CD95/CD27 sorting isolated CD4+ naive, central memory, regulatory and stem cell-like memory cells. Every sorted population was more than 98% pure. Study-wide points: People with Type 1 diabetes carried modestly yet significantly shorter TCRB CDR3s in all four CD4+ subsets.

The study reverse transcribed the entire isolated RNA, so it sequenced expressed TCRB transcripts. TCRdb's table, derived via immunoSEQ multiplex PCR, lists solely in-frame clones and lacks some. The repertoire has a few hundred thousand clones, around 24% of them found once; the top ten carry around 0.012%. Germline values: CDR1 GTSNPN, CDR2 SVGIG (reference sequence). This CDR3 has 14 residues. Trimming removed 4 bases from V and 5 bases from J; junction bases left unmatched: 8. Sequenced sample: naive CD4+ T cells from blood. The receptor comes from a woman in her 30s with type 1 diabetes. This chain joins TRBV30 and TRBJ2-3, with TRBD2 matching over 8 bases. Here the CDR3 DNA reads TGTGCCTGGATCGAGAGACGGGGGGGAGATACGCAGTATTTT. Encoded protein: CAWIERRGGDTQYF.